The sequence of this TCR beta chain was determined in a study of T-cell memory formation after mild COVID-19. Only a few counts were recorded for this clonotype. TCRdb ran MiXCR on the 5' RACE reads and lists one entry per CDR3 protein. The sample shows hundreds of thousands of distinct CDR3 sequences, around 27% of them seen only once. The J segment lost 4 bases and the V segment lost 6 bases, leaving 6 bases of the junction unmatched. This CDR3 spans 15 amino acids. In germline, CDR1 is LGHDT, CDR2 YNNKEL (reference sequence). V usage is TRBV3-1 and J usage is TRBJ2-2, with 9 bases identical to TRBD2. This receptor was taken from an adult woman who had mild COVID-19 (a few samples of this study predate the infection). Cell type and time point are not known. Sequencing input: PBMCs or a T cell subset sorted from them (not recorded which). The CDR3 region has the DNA TGTGCCAGCAGACCGAGCGGGAGGACCACCGGGGAGCTGTTTTTT. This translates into CASRPSGRTTGELFF. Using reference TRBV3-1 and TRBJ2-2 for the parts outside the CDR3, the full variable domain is DTAVSQTPKYLVTQMGNDKSIKCEQNLGHDTMYWYKQDSKKFLKIMFSYNNKELIINETVPNRFSPKSPDKAHLNLHINSLELGDSAVYFCASRPSGRTTGELFFGEGSRLTVL.